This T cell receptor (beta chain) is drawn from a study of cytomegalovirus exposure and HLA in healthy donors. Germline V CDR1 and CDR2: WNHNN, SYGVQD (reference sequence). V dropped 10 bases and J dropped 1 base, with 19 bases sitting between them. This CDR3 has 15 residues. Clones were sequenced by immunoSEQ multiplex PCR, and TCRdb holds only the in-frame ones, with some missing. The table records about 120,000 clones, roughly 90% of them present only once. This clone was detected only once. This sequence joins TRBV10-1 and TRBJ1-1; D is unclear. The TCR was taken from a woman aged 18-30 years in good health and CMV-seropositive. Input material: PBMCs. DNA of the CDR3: TGCGCCACTTTTGAAGCCGGAACGGGGAACACTGAAGCTTTCTTT. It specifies CATFEAGTGNTEAFF.